This paragraph covers one T cell receptor beta chain sequence. J lost 2 bases, V lost 3 bases, and 8 bases had no gene match. The CDR3 spans 16 residues. Germline values: CDR1 SGHRS, CDR2 YFSETQ. The source of the sample is a study of shared T cell receptors in the human thymus. Generated by immunoSEQ multiplex PCR, the TCRdb table keeps only in-frame clones and is missing some. Of about 730,000 clones in the sample, roughly 88% were seen once. The same data also went into a second study, on human thymus T cells. As reported in that work: It was healthy Finnish infants having corrective surgery for congenital heart defects who were the donors. The thymus tissue came from resections taken during corrective heart surgery. Apparent skewing of V and J gene usage characterized both thymic and blood repertoires. What related research reported was that thymic repertoires overlapped highly among unrelated individuals.

The sample comprised thymocytes. This clonotype was obtained from a girl under three years old with a congenital heart defect. The chain joins TRBV5-1 to TRBJ1-2, with 9 bases that match TRBD1. The CDR3 here is CASSSKSGTGNYGYTF. CDR3 coding DNA: TGCGCCAGCAGCTCAAAGTCCGGGACAGGGAACTATGGCTACACCTTC.